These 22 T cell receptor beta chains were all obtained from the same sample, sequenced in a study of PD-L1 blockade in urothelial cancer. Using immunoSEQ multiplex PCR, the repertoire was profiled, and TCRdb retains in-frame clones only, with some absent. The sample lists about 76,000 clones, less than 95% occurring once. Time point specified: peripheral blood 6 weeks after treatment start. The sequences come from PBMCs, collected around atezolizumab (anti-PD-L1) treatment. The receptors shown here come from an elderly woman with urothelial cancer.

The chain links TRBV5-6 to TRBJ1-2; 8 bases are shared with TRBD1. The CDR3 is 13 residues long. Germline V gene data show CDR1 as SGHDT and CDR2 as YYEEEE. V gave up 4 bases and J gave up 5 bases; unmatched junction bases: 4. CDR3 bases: TGTGCCAGCAGCAAGGGACAGGTATATGGCTACACCTTC. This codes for CASSKGQVYGYTF.

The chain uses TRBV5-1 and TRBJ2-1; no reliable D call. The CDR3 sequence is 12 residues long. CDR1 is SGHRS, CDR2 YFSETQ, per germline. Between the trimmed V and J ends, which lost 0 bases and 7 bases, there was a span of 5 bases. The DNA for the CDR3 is TGCGCCAGCAGCTTGGTAGATAATGAGCAGTTCTTC. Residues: CASSLVDNEQFF.

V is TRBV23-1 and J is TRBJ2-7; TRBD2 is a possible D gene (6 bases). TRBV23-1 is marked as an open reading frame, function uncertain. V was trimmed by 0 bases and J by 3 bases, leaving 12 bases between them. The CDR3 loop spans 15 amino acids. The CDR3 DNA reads TGCGCCAGCAGTCAATCGAAGGCTAGCGTCTACGAGCAGTACTTC. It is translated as CASSQSKASVYEQYF.

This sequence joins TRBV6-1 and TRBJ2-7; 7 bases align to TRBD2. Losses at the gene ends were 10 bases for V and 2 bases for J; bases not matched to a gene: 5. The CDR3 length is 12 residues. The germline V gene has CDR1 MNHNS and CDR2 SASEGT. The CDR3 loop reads CATLSGTYEQYF. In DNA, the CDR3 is TGTGCCACCTTGAGCGGGACCTACGAGCAGTACTTC.

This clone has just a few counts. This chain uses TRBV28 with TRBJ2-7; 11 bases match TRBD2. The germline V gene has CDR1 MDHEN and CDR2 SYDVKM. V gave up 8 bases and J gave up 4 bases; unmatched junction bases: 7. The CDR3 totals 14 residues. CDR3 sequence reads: CASGTGLAVYEQYF. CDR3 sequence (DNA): TGTGCCAGCGGGACGGGACTAGCGGTTTACGAGCAGTACTTC.

This CDR3 is CASSLAGSSYEQYF. In DNA form, the CDR3 reads TGTGCCAGCAGCTTAGCGGGTAGCTCCTACGAGCAGTACTTC. This chain connects TRBV9 to TRBJ2-7, with TRBD2 matching 7 bases. J lost 0 bases, V lost 4 bases, and 4 bases had no gene match. The CDR3 is made up of 14 amino acids. The V gene's germline CDR1 is SGDLS and CDR2 YYNGEE.

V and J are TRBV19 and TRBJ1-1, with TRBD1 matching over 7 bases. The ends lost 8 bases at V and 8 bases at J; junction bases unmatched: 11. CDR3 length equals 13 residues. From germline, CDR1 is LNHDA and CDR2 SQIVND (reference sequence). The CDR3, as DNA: TGTGCCAGTTTAAAGGGGGCTGGAGGCGAAGCTTTCTTT. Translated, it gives CASLKGAGGEAFF.

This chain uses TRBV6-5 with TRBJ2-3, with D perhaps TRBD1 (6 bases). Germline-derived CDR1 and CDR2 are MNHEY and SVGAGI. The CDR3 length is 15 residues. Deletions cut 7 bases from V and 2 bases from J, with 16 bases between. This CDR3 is CASKPYRVLTDTQYF. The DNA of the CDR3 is TGTGCCAGCAAACCCTACAGGGTGCTCACAGATACGCAGTATTTT.

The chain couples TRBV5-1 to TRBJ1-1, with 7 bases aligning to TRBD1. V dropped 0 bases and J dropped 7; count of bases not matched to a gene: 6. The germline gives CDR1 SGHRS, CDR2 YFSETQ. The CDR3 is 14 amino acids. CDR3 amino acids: CASSLAGTANEAFF. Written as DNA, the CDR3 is TGCGCCAGCAGCTTGGCCGGGACAGCTAATGAAGCTTTCTTT. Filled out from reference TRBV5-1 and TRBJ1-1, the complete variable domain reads KAGVTQTPRYLIKTRGQQVTLSCSPISGHRSVSWYQQTPGQGLQFLFEYFSETQRNKGNFPGRFSGRQFSNSRSEMNVSTLELGDSALYLCASSLAGTANEAFFGQGTRLTVV.

CDR3 amino acids: CASQDRVRDQPQHF. The DNA of the CDR3 is TGCGCCAGCCAGGACAGGGTAAGGGATCAGCCCCAGCATTTT. V is TRBV10-2 and J is TRBJ1-5; 8 bases map to TRBD1. CDR3 length: 14 residues. Germline lookup yields CDR1 WSHSY and CDR2 SAAADI. With V trimmed by 8 bases and J by 5 bases, 8 bases remained unmatched.

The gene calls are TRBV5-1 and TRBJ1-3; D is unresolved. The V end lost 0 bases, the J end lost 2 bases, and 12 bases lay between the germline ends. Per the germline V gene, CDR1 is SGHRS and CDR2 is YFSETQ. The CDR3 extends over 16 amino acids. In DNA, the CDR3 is TGCGCCAGCAGCTTGGGGGCAGCTCGAGCTGGAAACACCATATATTTT. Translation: CASSLGAARAGNTIYF.

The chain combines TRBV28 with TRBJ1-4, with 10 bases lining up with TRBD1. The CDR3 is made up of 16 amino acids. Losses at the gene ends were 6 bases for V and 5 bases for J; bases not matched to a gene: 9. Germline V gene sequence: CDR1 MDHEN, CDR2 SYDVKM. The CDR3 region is CASSRPPGQGNEKLFF. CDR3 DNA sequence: TGTGCCAGCAGCCGTCCCCCGGGACAGGGGAATGAAAAACTGTTTTTT.

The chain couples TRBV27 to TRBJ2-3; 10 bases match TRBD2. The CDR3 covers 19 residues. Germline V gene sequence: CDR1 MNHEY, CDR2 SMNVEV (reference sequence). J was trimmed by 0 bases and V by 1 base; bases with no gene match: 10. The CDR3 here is CASSLLGLAGGESTDTQYF. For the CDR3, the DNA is TGTGCCAGCAGTTTATTGGGGTTAGCGGGAGGAGAAAGCACAGATACGCAGTATTTT.

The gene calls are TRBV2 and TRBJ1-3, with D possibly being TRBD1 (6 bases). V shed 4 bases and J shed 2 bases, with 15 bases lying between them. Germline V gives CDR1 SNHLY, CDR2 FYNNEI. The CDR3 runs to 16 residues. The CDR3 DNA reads TGTGCCAGCAGTGCATCGGTGGCAGGGGCTGGAAACACCATATATTTT. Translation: CASSASVAGAGNTIYF.

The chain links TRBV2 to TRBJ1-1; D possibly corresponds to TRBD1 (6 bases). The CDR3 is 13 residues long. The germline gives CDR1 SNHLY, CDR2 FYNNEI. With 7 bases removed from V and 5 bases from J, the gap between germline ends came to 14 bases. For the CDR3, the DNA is TGTGCCAGCATGGGACACCCGGGGACTGAAGCTTTCTTT. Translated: CASMGHPGTEAFF.

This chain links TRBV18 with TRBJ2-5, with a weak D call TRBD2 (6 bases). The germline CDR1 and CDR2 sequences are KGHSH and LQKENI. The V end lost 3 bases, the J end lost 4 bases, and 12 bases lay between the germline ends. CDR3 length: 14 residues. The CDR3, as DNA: TGTGCCAGCTCACCCCCGAGGAGGGGAGAGACCCAGTACTTC. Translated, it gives CASSPPRRGETQYF.

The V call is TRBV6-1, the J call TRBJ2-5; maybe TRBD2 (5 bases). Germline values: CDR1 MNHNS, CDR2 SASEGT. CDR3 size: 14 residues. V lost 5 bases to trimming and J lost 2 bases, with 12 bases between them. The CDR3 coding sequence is TGTGCCAGCAGTCCGCGGACTCAGCAAGAGACCCAGTACTTC. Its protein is CASSPRTQQETQYF.

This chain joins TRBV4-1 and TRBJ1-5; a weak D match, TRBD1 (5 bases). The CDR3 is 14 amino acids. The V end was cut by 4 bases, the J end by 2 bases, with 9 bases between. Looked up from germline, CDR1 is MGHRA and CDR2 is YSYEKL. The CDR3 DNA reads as TGCGCCAGCAGCCCCGGGGGAGGCAATCAGCCCCAGCATTTT. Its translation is CASSPGGGNQPQHF.

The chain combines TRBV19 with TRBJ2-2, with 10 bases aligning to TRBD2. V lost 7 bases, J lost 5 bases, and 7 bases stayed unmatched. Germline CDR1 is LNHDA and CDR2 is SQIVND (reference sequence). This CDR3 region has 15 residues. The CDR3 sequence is CASNLAGGRTGELFF. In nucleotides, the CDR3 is TGTGCCAGTAACTTAGCGGGAGGTAGGACCGGGGAGCTGTTTTTT.

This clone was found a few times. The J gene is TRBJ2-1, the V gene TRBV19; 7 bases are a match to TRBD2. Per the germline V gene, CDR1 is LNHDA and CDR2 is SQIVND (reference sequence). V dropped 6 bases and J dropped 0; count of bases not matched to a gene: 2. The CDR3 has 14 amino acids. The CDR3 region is CASRASGSYNEQFF. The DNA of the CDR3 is TGTGCCAGTAGAGCTAGCGGCTCCTACAATGAGCAGTTCTTC. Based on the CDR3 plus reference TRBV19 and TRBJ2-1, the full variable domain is DGGITQSPKYLFRKEGQNVTLSCEQNLNHDAMYWYRQDPGQGLRLIYYSQIVNDFQKGDIAEGYSVSREKKESFPLTVTSAQKNPTAFYLCASRASGSYNEQFFGPGTRLTVL.

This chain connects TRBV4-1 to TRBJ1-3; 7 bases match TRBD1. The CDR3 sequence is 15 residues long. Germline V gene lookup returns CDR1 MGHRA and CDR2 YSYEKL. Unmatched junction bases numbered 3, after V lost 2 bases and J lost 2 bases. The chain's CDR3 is CASSQSGTAGNTIYF. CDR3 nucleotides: TGCGCCAGCAGCCAATCGGGGACAGCTGGAAACACCATATATTTT.

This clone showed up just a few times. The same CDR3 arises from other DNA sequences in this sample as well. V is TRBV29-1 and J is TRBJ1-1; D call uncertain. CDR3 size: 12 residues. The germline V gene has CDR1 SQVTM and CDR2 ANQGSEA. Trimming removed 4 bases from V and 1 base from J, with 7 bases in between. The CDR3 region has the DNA TGCAGCGTTGGGGGAGGGAACACTGAAGCTTTCTTT. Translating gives CSVGGGNTEAFF.